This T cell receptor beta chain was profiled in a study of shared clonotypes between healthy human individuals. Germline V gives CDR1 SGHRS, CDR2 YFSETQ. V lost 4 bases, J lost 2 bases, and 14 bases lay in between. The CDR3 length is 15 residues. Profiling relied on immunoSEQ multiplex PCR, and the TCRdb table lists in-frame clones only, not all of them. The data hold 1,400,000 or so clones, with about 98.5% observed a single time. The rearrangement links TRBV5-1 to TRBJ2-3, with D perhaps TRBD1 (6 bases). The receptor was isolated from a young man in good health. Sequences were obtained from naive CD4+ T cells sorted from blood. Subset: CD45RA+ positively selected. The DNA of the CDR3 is TGCGCCAGCAGCGCCGGGACAACCAACACAGATACGCAGTATTTT. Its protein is CASSAGTTNTDTQYF.